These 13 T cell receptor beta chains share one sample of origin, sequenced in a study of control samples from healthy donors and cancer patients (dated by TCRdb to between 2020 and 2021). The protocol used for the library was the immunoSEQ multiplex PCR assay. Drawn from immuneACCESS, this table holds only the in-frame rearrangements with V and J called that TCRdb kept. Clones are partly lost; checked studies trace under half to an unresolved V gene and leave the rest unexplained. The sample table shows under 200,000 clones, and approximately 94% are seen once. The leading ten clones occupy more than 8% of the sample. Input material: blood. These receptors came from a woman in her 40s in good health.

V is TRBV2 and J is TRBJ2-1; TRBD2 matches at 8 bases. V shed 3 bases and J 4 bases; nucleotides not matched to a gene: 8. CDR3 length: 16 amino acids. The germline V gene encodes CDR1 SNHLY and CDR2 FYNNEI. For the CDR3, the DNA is TGTGCCAGCAGTGATGGTGTAGCGGGGCTTTACAATGAGCAGTTCTTC. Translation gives CASSDGVAGLYNEQFF.

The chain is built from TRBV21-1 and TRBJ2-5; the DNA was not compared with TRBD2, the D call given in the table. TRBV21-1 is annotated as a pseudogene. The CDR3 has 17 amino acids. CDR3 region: CASSKAAPRPFRETQYF. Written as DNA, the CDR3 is TGTGCCAGCAGCAAAGCGGCACCTAGGCCCTTTCGAGAGACCCAGTACTTC.

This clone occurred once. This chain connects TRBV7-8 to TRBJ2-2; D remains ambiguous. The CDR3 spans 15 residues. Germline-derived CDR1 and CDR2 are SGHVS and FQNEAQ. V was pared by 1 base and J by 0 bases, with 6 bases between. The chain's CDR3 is CASSLVLSNTGELFF. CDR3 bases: TGTGCCAGCAGCTTAGTTTTATCGAACACCGGGGAGCTGTTTTTT.

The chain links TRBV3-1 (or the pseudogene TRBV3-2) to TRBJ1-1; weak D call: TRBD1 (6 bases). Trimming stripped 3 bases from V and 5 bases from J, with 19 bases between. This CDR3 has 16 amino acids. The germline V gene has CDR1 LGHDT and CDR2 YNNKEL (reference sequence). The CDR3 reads CASSHASKGGGTEAFF. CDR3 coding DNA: TGTGCCAGCAGCCATGCTAGTAAAGGGGGTGGGACTGAAGCTTTCTTT.

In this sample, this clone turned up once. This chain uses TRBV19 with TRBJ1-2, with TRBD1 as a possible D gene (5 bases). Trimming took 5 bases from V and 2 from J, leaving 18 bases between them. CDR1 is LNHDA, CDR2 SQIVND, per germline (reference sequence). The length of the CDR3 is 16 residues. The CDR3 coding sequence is TGTGCCAGTAGTTCACCTTTTCTGACAGTCAACTATGGCTACACCTTC. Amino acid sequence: CASSSPFLTVNYGYTF.

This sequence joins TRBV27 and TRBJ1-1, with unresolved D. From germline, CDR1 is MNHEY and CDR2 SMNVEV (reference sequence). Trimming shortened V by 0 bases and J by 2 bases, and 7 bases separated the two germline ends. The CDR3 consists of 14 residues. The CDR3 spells CASSLSTANTEAFF. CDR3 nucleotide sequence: TGTGCCAGCAGTTTATCTACAGCCAACACTGAAGCTTTCTTT.

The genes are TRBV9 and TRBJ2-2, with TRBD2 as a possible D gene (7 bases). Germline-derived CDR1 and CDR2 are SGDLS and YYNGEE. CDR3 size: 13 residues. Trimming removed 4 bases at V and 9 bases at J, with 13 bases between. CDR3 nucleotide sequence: TGTGCCAGCAGCACCGGGGGGCCGAGGGAGCTGTTTTTT. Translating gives CASSTGGPRELFF.

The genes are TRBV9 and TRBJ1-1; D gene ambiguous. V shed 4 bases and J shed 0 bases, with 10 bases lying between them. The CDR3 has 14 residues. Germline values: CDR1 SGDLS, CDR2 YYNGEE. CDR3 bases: TGTGCCAGCAGCCTCACCTCCATGAACACTGAAGCTTTCTTT. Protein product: CASSLTSMNTEAFF.

Here the CDR3 DNA reads TGTGCTAGTAATCCGTCGGGGGTAGAGACCCAGTACTTC. It codes for CASNPSGVETQYF. The chain uses TRBV12-5 and TRBJ2-5; D possibly corresponds to TRBD2 (6 bases). The ends were cut back, 8 bases at V and 4 bases at J, with 14 bases in the middle. Germline CDR1 is LGHNT and CDR2 is FRNRAP. The CDR3 length is 13 residues.

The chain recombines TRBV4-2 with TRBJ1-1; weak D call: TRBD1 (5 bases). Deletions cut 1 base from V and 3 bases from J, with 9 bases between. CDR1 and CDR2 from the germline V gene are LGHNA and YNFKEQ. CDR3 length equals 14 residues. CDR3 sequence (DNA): TGTGCCAGCAGCCAAGGAGACAGATACACTGAAGCTTTCTTT. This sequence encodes CASSQGDRYTEAFF.

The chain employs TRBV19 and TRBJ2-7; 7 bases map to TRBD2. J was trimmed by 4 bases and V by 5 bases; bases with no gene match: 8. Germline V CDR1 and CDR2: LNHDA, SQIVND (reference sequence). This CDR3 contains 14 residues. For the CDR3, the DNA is TGTGCCAGTAGTTCGTGGGAGGGCCGGTACGAGCAGTACTTC. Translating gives CASSSWEGRYEQYF.

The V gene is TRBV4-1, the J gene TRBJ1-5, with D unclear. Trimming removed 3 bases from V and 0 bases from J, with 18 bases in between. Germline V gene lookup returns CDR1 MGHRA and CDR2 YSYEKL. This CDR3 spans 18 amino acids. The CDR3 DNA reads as TGCGCCAGCAGCCATACCCCTTATTTATTTTATAGCAATCAGCCCCAGCATTTT. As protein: CASSHTPYLFYSNQPQHF.

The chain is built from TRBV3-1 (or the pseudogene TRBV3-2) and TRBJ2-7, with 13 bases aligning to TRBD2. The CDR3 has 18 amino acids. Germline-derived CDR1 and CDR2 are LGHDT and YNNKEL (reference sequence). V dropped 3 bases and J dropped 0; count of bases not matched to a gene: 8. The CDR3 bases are TGTGCCAGCAGCCAGGAGGGACTAGCGGGACCCCGCTCCTACGAGCAGTACTTC. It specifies CASSQEGLAGPRSYEQYF.